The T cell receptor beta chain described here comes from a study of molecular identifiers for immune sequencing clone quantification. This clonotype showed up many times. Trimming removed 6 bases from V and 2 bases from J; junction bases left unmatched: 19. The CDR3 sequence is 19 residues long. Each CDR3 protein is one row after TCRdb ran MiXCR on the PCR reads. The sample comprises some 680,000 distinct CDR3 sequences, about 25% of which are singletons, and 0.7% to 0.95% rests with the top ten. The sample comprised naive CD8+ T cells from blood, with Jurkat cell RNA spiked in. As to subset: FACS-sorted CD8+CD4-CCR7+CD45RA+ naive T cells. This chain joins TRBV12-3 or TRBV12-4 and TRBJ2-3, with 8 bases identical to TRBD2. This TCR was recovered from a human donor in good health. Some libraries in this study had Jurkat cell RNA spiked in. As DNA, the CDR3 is TGTGCCAGCAGGTCTACGACTAGCGAAGGCCCACACGACACAGATACGCAGTATTTT. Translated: CASRSTTSEGPHDTDTQYF.